This passage covers 18 T cell receptor beta chains from one sample sequenced in a study of pediatric ulcerative colitis. The assay was immunoSEQ multiplex PCR, and TCRdb's table has in-frame clones only and misses some. The data contain approximately 37,000 clones, 75% of them singletons. During colonoscopy, one to two rectal pinch biopsies were collected. The sequenced sample consisted of gut tissue. The receptors come from a boy between 10 and 17 years old with severe ulcerative colitis.

The genes are TRBV5-6 and TRBJ2-7, with 7 bases identical to TRBD1. This CDR3 comprises 12 residues. CDR1 is SGHDT and CDR2 is YYEEEE in the germline V gene. V was pared by 4 bases and J by 5 bases, with 3 bases of the junction left unmatched. The DNA for the CDR3 is TGTGCCAGCAGCACAGGGGTCAACGAGCAGTACTTC. It translates to CASSTGVNEQYF.

The chain joins TRBV18 to TRBJ2-7; either TRBD1 or TRBD2 may supply D (6 bases each). The CDR3 contains 19 residues. Trimming took 0 bases from V and 3 from J, leaving 24 bases between them. The germline gives CDR1 KGHSH, CDR2 LQKENI. DNA for the CDR3: TGTGCCAGCTCACCACCGCCGAAGGAGGGGGAGGTTTTTTACTACGAGCAGTACTTC. It is translated as CASSPPPKEGEVFYYEQYF.

The table lists this clone with a count of one. V gene TRBV2 combines with J gene TRBJ2-6; D is unclear. The CDR3 is 15 amino acids. With 1 base removed from V and 0 bases from J, the gap between germline ends came to 4 bases. CDR1 and CDR2 from the germline V gene are SNHLY and FYNNEI. CDR3 protein: CASSEVSSGANVLTF. The CDR3 DNA is TGTGCCAGCAGTGAAGTTAGCTCTGGGGCCAACGTCCTGACTTTC. The complete variable domain, with remaining parts taken from reference TRBV2 and TRBJ2-6, reads EPEVTQTPSHQVTQMGQEVILRCVPISNHLYFYWYRQILGQKVEFLVSFYNNEISEKSEIFDDQFSVERPDGSNFTLKIRSTKLEDSAMYFCASSEVSSGANVLTFGAGSRLTVL.

The V call is TRBV29-1, the J call TRBJ1-2; tentatively, D is TRBD1 (6 bases). The CDR3 has 9 amino acids. Trimming removed 7 bases from V and 8 bases from J, with 8 bases in between. Germline values: CDR1 SQVTM, CDR2 ANQGSEA. CDR3 sequence (DNA): TGCAGCGGGGACAACGGCTACACCTTC. Translation: CSGDNGYTF.

V usage is TRBV7-9 and J usage is TRBJ2-7; 7 bases fit TRBD2. V lost 6 bases to trimming and J lost 3 bases; unmatched junction nucleotides: 8. CDR3 length: 14 residues. Looked up from germline, CDR1 is SEHNR and CDR2 is FQNEAQ (reference sequence). The CDR3 DNA reads TGTGCCAGCAGGATGGGAGGGTCCTTCTACGAGCAGTACTTC. Its translation: CASRMGGSFYEQYF.

V gene TRBV6-1 combines with J gene TRBJ1-2, with no clear D. This CDR3 contains 11 residues. From germline, CDR1 is MNHNS and CDR2 SASEGT. Deletions cut 7 bases from V and 8 bases from J, with 11 bases between. The CDR3 bases are TGTGCCAGCACAGAAGCGTACGGCTACACCTTC. The encoded protein is CASTEAYGYTF.

The CDR3 protein is CASSPGGGYTF. CDR3 nucleotide sequence: TGCGCCAGCAGTCCTGGGGGTGGCTACACCTTC. The chain links TRBV10-2 to TRBJ1-2, with D tentatively TRBD1 (5 bases). CDR1 is WSHSY and CDR2 is SAAADI in the germline V gene. Between the trimmed V and J ends, which lost 5 bases and 7 bases, there was a span of 8 bases. This CDR3 is built from 11 residues.

This sequence joins TRBV2 and TRBJ2-1; D may be TRBD1 or TRBD2 (7 bases each). CDR1 and CDR2 from the germline V gene are SNHLY and FYNNEI. Trimming cost V 6 bases and J 3 bases, with 18 bases left between them. The CDR3 loop spans 16 amino acids. CDR3 in amino acids: CASRGGGPRRYNEQFF. The CDR3 coding sequence is TGTGCCAGCAGGGGAGGGGGCCCAAGGCGCTACAATGAGCAGTTCTTC.

The table lists this clone with a few counts. This chain's CDR3 is CASSVASGRDTQYF. The CDR3 nucleotides read TGTGCCAGCAGCGTAGCTAGCGGTAGAGATACGCAGTATTTT. This chain uses TRBV9 with TRBJ2-3, with 7 bases identical to TRBD2. V lost 0 bases, J lost 5 bases, and 3 bases stayed unmatched. The CDR3 is 14 residues long. Germline V gene lookup returns CDR1 SGDLS and CDR2 YYNGEE.

The chain employs TRBV5-6 and TRBJ2-1; no clear D gene. Trimming cost V 3 bases and J 4 bases, with 8 bases left between them. The CDR3 is 13 amino acids. Germline values: CDR1 SGHDT, CDR2 YYEEEE. CDR3 protein: CASSSTRYNEQFF. In nucleotides, the CDR3 is TGTGCCAGCAGCTCAACCAGATACAATGAGCAGTTCTTC.

V gene TRBV7-8 combines with J gene TRBJ2-2; D is tentatively TRBD1 or TRBD2 (5 bases each). The CDR3 runs 16 residues. Between the trimmed V and J ends, which lost 5 bases and 1 base, there was a span of 14 bases. CDR1 is SGHVS and CDR2 is FQNEAQ in the germline V gene. The DNA for the CDR3 is TGTGCCAGCAGCATAAGTGGGGGACGGAACACCGGGGAGCTGTTTTTT. It specifies CASSISGGRNTGELFF.

The chain employs TRBV30 and TRBJ1-2; TRBD1 matches at 7 bases. CDR1 and CDR2 (germline): GTSNPN, SVGIG (reference sequence). Germline trimming cut 4 bases from V and 1 base from J; bases unmatched to any gene: 3. CDR3 length: 13 residues. The CDR3 nucleotides read TGTGCCTGGAACGGACAGGATAACTATGGCTACACCTTC. Translating it yields CAWNGQDNYGYTF.

This clone has only one observation. The V and J genes are TRBV2 and TRBJ2-3, with D tentatively TRBD2 (6 bases). V lost 6 bases to trimming and J lost 0 bases, with 13 bases between them. The germline V gene encodes CDR1 SNHLY and CDR2 FYNNEI. CDR3 length: 15 amino acids. The CDR3 here is CASRLAPTSTDTQYF. DNA of the CDR3: TGTGCCAGCAGGCTAGCGCCAACTAGCACAGATACGCAGTATTTT.

The V call is TRBV10-3, the J call TRBJ2-1; unclear D gene. Trimming shortened V by 8 bases and J by 6 bases, and 14 bases separated the two germline ends. Per germline, CDR1 ENHRY and CDR2 SYGVKD. The CDR3 extends over 13 amino acids. CDR3 in DNA: TGTGCCATCGCAGCCTCTCCAGGCAATGAGCAGTTCTTC. This sequence encodes CAIAASPGNEQFF.

This chain links TRBV5-1 with TRBJ1-4, with D unclear. This CDR3 spans 13 amino acids. Germline values: CDR1 SGHRS, CDR2 YFSETQ. Trimming removed 0 bases at V and 10 bases at J, with 10 bases between. Here the CDR3 DNA reads TGCGCCAGCAGCTTGGGCTCGGGTACAAAACTGTTTTTT. The encoded protein is CASSLGSGTKLFF.

The rearrangement links TRBV19 to TRBJ2-2; D is undetermined. V shed 3 bases and J shed 7 bases, with 6 bases lying between them. In germline, CDR1 is LNHDA, CDR2 SQIVND (reference sequence). The CDR3 consists of 12 residues. CDR3: CASSILVGELFF. The CDR3 DNA sequence: TGTGCCAGTAGTATCCTAGTCGGGGAGCTGTTTTTT.

This rearrangement joins TRBV9 to TRBJ1-1; D remains unclear. CDR3 length: 14 amino acids. Germline CDR1 reads SGDLS; CDR2 reads YYNGEE. Trimming shortened V by 4 bases and J by 1 base, and 11 bases separated the two germline ends. The CDR3 region has the DNA TGTGCCAGCAGCCCCCCGATTGAGAACACTGAAGCTTTCTTT. As protein: CASSPPIENTEAFF.

The rearrangement joins TRBV28 to TRBJ2-7, with 7 nucleotides matching TRBD1. Germline CDR1 MDHEN, CDR2 SYDVKM. Germline trimming cut 3 bases from V and 0 bases from J; bases unmatched to any gene: 5. This CDR3 has 15 residues. DNA for the CDR3: TGTGCCAGCAGTTTTGACAGGGCGAGCTCCTACGAGCAGTACTTC. Its translation: CASSFDRASSYEQYF. Full variable domain (rest looked up from reference TRBV28 and TRBJ2-7): DVKVTQSSRYLVKRTGEKVFLECVQDMDHENMFWYRQDPGLGLRLIYFSYDVKMKEKGDIPEGYSVSREKKERFSLILESASTNQTSMYLCASSFDRASSYEQYFGPGTRLTVT.